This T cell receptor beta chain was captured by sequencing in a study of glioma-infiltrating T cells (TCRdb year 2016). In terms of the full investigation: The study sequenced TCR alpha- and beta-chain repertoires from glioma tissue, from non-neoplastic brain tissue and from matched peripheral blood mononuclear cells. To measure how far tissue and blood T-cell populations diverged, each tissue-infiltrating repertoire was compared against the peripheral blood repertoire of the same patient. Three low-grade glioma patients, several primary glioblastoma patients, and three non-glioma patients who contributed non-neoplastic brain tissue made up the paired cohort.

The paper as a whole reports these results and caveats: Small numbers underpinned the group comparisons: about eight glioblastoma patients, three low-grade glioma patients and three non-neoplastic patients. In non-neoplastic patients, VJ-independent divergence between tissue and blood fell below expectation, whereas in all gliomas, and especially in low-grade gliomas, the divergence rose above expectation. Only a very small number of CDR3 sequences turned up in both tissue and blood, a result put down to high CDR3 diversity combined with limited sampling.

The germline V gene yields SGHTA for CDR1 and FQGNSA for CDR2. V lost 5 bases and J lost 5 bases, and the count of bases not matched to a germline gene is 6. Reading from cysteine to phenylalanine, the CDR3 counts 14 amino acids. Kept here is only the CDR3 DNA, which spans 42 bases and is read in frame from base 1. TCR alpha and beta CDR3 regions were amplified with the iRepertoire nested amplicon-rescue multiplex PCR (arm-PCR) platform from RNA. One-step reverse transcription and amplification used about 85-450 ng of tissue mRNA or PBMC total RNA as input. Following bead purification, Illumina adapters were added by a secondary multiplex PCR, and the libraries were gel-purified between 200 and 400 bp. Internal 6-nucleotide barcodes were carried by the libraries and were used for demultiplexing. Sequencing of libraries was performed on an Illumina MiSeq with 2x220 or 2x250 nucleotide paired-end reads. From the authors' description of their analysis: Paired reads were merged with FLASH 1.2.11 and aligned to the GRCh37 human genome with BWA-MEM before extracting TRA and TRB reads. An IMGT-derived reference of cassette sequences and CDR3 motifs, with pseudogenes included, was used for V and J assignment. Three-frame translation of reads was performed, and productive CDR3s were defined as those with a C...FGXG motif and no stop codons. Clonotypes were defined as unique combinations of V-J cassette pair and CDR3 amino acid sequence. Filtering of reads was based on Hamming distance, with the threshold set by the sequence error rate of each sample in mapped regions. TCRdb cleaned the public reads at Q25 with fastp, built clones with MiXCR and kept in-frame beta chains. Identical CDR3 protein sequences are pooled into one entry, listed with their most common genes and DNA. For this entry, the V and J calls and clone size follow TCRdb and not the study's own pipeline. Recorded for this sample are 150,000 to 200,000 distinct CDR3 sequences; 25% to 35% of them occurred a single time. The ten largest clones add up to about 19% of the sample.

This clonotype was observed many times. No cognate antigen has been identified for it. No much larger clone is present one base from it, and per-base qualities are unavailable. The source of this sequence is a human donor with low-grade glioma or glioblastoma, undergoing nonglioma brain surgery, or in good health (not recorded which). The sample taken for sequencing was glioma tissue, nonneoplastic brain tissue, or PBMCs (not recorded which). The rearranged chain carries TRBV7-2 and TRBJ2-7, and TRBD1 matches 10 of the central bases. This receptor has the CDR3 CASSARQGANEQYF. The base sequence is TGTGCCAGCAGCGCCCGACAGGGGGCCAACGAGCAGTACTTC.